The 5 T cell receptor beta chains below come from one sample, sequenced in a study of blood T cell repertoires in COVID-19. Some clones are missing from TCRdb's copy, which holds only in-frame ones; the method was immunoSEQ multiplex PCR. The sample lists around 200,000 clones, 80% to 90% occurring once. Material for sequencing was peripheral blood. Source of these receptors: a man younger than 40 with active or convalescent COVID-19.

The chain uses TRBV4-1 and TRBJ2-2, with D perhaps TRBD1 (7 bases). The V gene lost 3 bases and the J gene lost 0 bases, with 11 bases spanning the gap. The CDR3 sequence is 16 residues long. Germline assignment: CDR1 MGHRA and CDR2 YSYEKL. CDR3 nucleotides: TGCGCCAGCAGCCAGGGAGGACAGGCGAACACCGGGGAGCTGTTTTTT. The encoded protein is CASSQGGQANTGELFF.

The rearrangement links TRBV9 to TRBJ1-5, with 7 positions matching TRBD1. Germline V gene data show CDR1 as SGDLS and CDR2 as YYNGEE. The V segment lost 3 bases and the J segment 3 bases; nucleotides outside the gene matches: 6. The CDR3 is made up of 15 amino acids. CDR3 in amino acids: CASSAWDSPNQPQHF. For the CDR3, the DNA is TGTGCCAGCAGCGCGTGGGACAGCCCCAATCAGCCCCAGCATTTT.

This chain uses TRBV5-1 with TRBJ2-7; 10 bases are a match to TRBD1. The length of the CDR3 is 14 residues. Germline CDR1 and CDR2: SGHRS and YFSETQ. The trim removed 5 bases at V and 0 bases at J, leaving 2 bases unmatched. CDR3 DNA: TGCGCCAGCAGTCGGACAGGGGGCTCCTACGAGCAGTACGTC. Translation gives CASSRTGGSYEQYV.

CDR3 nucleotide sequence: TGTGCCAGCAGGCCGGGACAGTCTGTTCGAACTGAAGCTTTCTTT. This codes for CASRPGQSVRTEAFF. This rearrangement joins TRBV6-5 to TRBJ1-1; 7 bases are shared with TRBD1. CDR1 MNHEY and CDR2 SVGAGI come from the germline V gene. The trim removed 6 bases at V and 5 bases at J, leaving 12 bases unmatched. This CDR3 is 15 amino acids long.

This chain connects TRBV5-5 to TRBJ1-3; weak D call: TRBD1 (5 bases). Germline loops: CDR1 SGHKS, CDR2 YYEKEE (reference sequence). Between the trimmed V and J ends, which lost 0 bases and 4 bases, there was a span of 8 bases. The CDR3 runs to 14 residues. This CDR3 reads CASSLAGSGNTIYF. CDR3 in DNA: TGTGCCAGCAGCTTGGCAGGGTCCGGAAACACCATATATTTT.